Listed here are 21 T cell receptor beta chains from one sample, sequenced in a study of T cells in Graves' hyperthyroidism and ophthalmopathy (dated by TCRdb to the late 2010s). Library generation was performed with multiplex PCR. Sequencing was carried out with an Illumina HiSeq 2000. The TCR beta CDR3 regions were amplified from the RNA transcripts. For the first round of RT-PCR on the TCR CDR3, the HTBI primer set was used together with the Qiagen OneStep RT-PCR kit. TCRdb reran the public reads through fastp at Q25 and MiXCR, keeping productive beta chains. Rows are combined by CDR3 protein, so each entry shows the most common genes and DNA. The sample contains a few hundred thousand distinct CDR3 sequences, approximately 16% of them found a single time. Jointly, the top ten make up approximately 19% of the sample. The specimen sequenced was blood. These receptor sequences come from a woman aged 55-75 years with Graves' ophthalmopathy.

This clonotype appeared many times. The CDR3 reads CASSQDWSGPTDTQYF. CDR3 nucleotides: TGTGCCAGCAGCCAAGACTGGAGCGGACCTACAGATACGCAGTATTTT. The chain combines TRBV3-1 with TRBJ2-3; perhaps TRBD2 as D (5 bases). The CDR3 length is 16 residues. With 0 bases removed from V and 3 bases from J, the gap between germline ends came to 13 bases. Germline loops: CDR1 LGHDT, CDR2 YNNKEL (reference sequence).

This rearrangement joins TRBV11-2 to TRBJ1-3; D gene unclear. Trimming took 5 bases from V and 4 from J, leaving 3 bases between them. The V gene's germline CDR1 is SGHAT and CDR2 FQNNGV. The CDR3 has 11 amino acids. CDR3 sequence (DNA): TGTGCCAGCAGCAAGGGAAACACCATATATTTT. Amino acid sequence: CASSKGNTIYF.

The chain employs TRBV2 and TRBJ1-5; weak D call: TRBD1 (5 bases). Germline assignment: CDR1 SNHLY and CDR2 FYNNEI. CDR3 size: 15 residues. V was shortened by 6 bases and J by 4 bases, with 16 bases between the two germline ends. In DNA form, the CDR3 reads TGTGCCAGCAGACAAGATACAGGCGTTAATCAGCCCCAGCATTTT. Its protein product is CASRQDTGVNQPQHF.

The sample holds many counts of this clonotype. CDR3 protein: CAWSDSGYNEQFF. The CDR3 nucleotides read TGTGCCTGGAGTGATTCAGGGTACAATGAGCAGTTCTTC. The chain has TRBV30 and TRBJ2-1; TRBD1 is a possible D gene (5 bases). The germline gives CDR1 GTSNPN, CDR2 SVGIG (reference sequence). The CDR3 extends over 13 amino acids. The V and J ends lost 1 base and 4 bases respectively, with 8 bases between them.

About this clonotype itself: A much larger clone lies one base from this, so it may be a read error. The chain joins TRBV2 to TRBJ2-1; no reliable D call. The closer fit of TRBJ2-7 to the DNA end suggests the J call may be wrong. The CDR3 consists of 9 residues. Germline V gene data show CDR1 as SNHLY and CDR2 as FYNNEI. The CDR3 spells CASSNEQYF. In nucleotides, the CDR3 is TGTGCCAGCAGCAATGAGCAGTACTTC.

CDR3: CASSPRFVPYEQYF. The CDR3 DNA reads as TGTGCCAGCAGCCCCCGCTTTGTACCCTACGAGCAGTACTTC. V and J are TRBV2 and TRBJ2-7, with unresolved D. The CDR3 has 14 residues. V lost 6 bases and J lost 2, with 14 bases in between. Per germline, CDR1 SNHLY and CDR2 FYNNEI.

There are many counts of this clonotype. The rearrangement joins TRBV12-3 or TRBV12-4 to TRBJ1-4, with a tentative D call TRBD1 (6 bases). CDR3 length equals 13 residues. With 6 bases removed from V and 2 bases from J, the gap between germline ends came to 7 bases. Here the CDR3 reads CASRTGTNEKLFF. CDR3 sequence (DNA): TGTGCCAGCAGAACAGGGACTAATGAAAAACTGTTTTTT.

This clonotype was recorded many times. J is TRBJ2-7 and V is TRBV11-2; D is possibly TRBD1 (5 bases). This CDR3 is 14 amino acids long. Between the trimmed V and J ends, which lost 7 bases and 0 bases, there was a span of 13 bases. CDR1 is SGHAT and CDR2 is FQNNGV in the germline V gene. CDR3 sequence (DNA): TGTGCCAGCAACACACACAGGAACTCCTACGAGCAGTACTTC. The encoded protein is CASNTHRNSYEQYF.

On this clonotype itself: A much larger clone is a single base away; this may be a read error. The conserved closing phenylalanine or tryptophan is absent in this CDR3, likely reflecting a read error. V and J are TRBV6-5 and TRBJ1-1; TRBD1 might be the D (6 bases). The CDR3 contains 16 residues. The ends were cut back, 4 bases at V and 1 base at J, with 16 bases in the middle. Germline V lookup: CDR1 MNHEY, CDR2 SVGAGI. The CDR3 region is CASSSYVRGENTEAFS. The CDR3 nucleotides read TGTGCCAGCAGTTCGTATGTGAGGGGGGAGAACACTGAAGCTTTCTCT.

This clonotype was picked up many times. The chain couples TRBV15 to TRBJ2-1, with no clear D. With 2 bases removed from V and 3 bases from J, the gap between germline ends came to 8 bases. The CDR3 is made up of 14 amino acids. CDR1 and CDR2 (germline): LNHNV, YYDKDF (reference sequence). The CDR3 reads CATSRSVDYNEQFF. CDR3 bases: TGTGCCACCAGCAGATCCGTGGACTACAATGAGCAGTTCTTC.

This clonotype came up many times. The chain is built from TRBV28 and TRBJ1-5; D might be TRBD1 (6 bases). V lost 6 bases to trimming and J lost 2 bases, with 11 bases between them. The CDR3 extends over 14 amino acids. Germline lookup yields CDR1 MDHEN and CDR2 SYDVKM. The CDR3 nucleotides are TGTGCCAGCAGAAAACAGGGAGGCAATCAGCCCCAGCATTTT. This encodes CASRKQGGNQPQHF.

This clonotype was observed many times. The V and J genes are TRBV11-2 and TRBJ2-7; 7 bases agree with TRBD2. V lost 7 bases and J lost 4; bases outside the gene matches: 19. CDR1 is SGHAT, CDR2 FQNNGV, per germline. This CDR3 spans 17 amino acids. CDR3 amino acids: CASMGPRASGLGYEQYF. CDR3 DNA sequence: TGTGCCAGCATGGGGCCTAGGGCTAGCGGATTGGGGTACGAGCAGTACTTC.

This clonotype was observed many times. The V call is TRBV7-2, the J call TRBJ2-7; 8 bases are a match to TRBD2. The CDR3 is 20 residues long. Trimming removed 1 base from V and 3 bases from J; junction bases left unmatched: 20. Germline CDR1 and CDR2: SGHTA and FQGNSA. CDR3 region: CASSLVFAWSGSINHYEQYF. CDR3 in DNA: TGTGCCAGCAGCTTAGTTTTCGCTTGGAGCGGGAGCATCAATCACTACGAGCAGTACTTC.

The table lists this clonotype with many counts. The genes are TRBV30 and TRBJ1-1, with 7 positions matching TRBD1. This CDR3 comprises 15 residues. Germline assignment: CDR1 GTSNPN and CDR2 SVGIG (reference sequence). V shed 0 bases and J 1 base; nucleotides not matched to a gene: 5. In DNA form, the CDR3 reads TGTGCCTGGAGTGTACTTGGGACAGCGAACACTGAAGCTTTCTTT. The encoded protein is CAWSVLGTANTEAFF.

This clonotype was seen repeatedly, ten times or more. The chain joins TRBV6-1 to TRBJ2-7; the match to TRBD2 covers 12 bases. Germline V lookup: CDR1 MNHNS, CDR2 SASEGT. Unmatched junction bases numbered 6, after V lost 5 bases and J lost 4 bases. The CDR3 has 15 residues. The CDR3 here is CASSRTGTSGYEQYF. CDR3 sequence (DNA): TGTGCCAGCAGTCGTACCGGGACTAGCGGGTACGAGCAGTACTTC.

This clonotype occurred many times. The CDR3 sequence: CASSLGGWGGETQYF. The CDR3 DNA reads as TGTGCCAGCAGTTTAGGGGGATGGGGGGGGGAGACCCAGTACTTC. This chain connects TRBV27 to TRBJ2-5; 7 positions match TRBD2. Unmatched junction bases numbered 8, after V lost 2 bases and J lost 5 bases. The CDR3 spans 15 residues. CDR1 and CDR2 from the germline V gene are MNHEY and SMNVEV (reference sequence).

This chain joins TRBV7-9 and TRBJ2-2, with D unresolved. Germline V lookup: CDR1 SEHNR, CDR2 FQNEAQ (reference sequence). The V end was cut by 1 base, the J end by 7 bases, with 10 bases between. The CDR3 is 14 residues long. CDR3 residues: CASSLVGFLGELFF. DNA of the CDR3: TGTGCCAGCAGCTTAGTGGGGTTCCTCGGGGAGCTGTTTTTT.

Ten or more counts support this clonotype. CDR3 amino acids: CASSVAPRGNTGELFF. For the CDR3, the DNA is TGTGCCAGCAGCGTAGCCCCTCGAGGGAACACCGGGGAGCTGTTTTTT. This sequence joins TRBV9 and TRBJ2-2; D ambiguous. Germline V lookup: CDR1 SGDLS, CDR2 YYNGEE. The CDR3 sequence is 16 residues long. The V and J ends lost 0 bases and 1 base respectively, with 10 bases between them. The entire variable domain, with the rest obtained from reference TRBV9 and TRBJ2-2, is as follows: DSGVTQTPKHLITATGQRVTLRCSPRSGDLSVYWYQQSLDQGLQFLIQYYNGEERAKGNILERFSAQQFPDLHSELNLSSLELGDSALYFCASSVAPRGNTGELFFGEGSRLTVL.

The V gene is TRBV20-1, the J gene TRBJ1-5; D is unresolved. This CDR3 comprises 15 residues. Trimming cost V 1 base and J 0 bases, with 10 bases left between them. The germline V gene encodes CDR1 DFQATT and CDR2 SNEGSKA (reference sequence). The CDR3 loop reads CSARVRGISNQPQHF. CDR3 coding DNA: TGCAGTGCTAGAGTTCGGGGAATTAGCAATCAGCCCCAGCATTTT.

In the case of this clonotype: This may be a read error: a much more frequent sequence differs by one nucleotide. The final CDR3 position lacks the conserved phenylalanine or tryptophan, pointing to a likely read error. J is TRBJ1-5 and V is TRBV24-1; D ambiguous. V lost 4 bases and J 4 bases, leaving 16 bases between the germline ends. Germline V CDR1 and CDR2: KGHDR, SFDVKD. CDR3 size: 16 residues. The CDR3 is CATSDPDASWNQPQHL. In DNA form, the CDR3 reads TGTGCCACCAGTGACCCCGACGCAAGTTGGAATCAGCCCCAGCATCTT.

The CDR3 nucleotides read TGTGCCAGCAGCCCAAAGACCCCCGGGGGTTGGATTTACTACGAGCAGTACTTC. This codes for CASSPKTPGGWIYYEQYF. The chain has TRBV7-8 and TRBJ2-7, with D tentatively TRBD2 (6 bases). This CDR3 region has 18 residues. CDR1 SGHVS and CDR2 FQNEAQ come from the germline V gene. The V gene lost 5 bases and the J gene lost 3 bases, with 26 bases spanning the gap.